The clone carrying this TCR beta chain turned up a few times. The antigen is unknown. TCRdb analysed the reads with MiXCR anew, one entry per CDR3 protein. The table shows some 390,000 distinct CDR3 sequences, with around 18% occurring only once. Germline CDR1 reads MNHEY; CDR2 reads SMNVEV (reference sequence). Trimming removed 4 bases from V and 3 bases from J, with 19 bases in between. CDR3 size: 16 residues. The sample comes from a study of T cell repertoires in cytomegalovirus infection. Looking at the study overall: Both CMV infection and a matching HLA type were indicated by public TCR beta signatures.

Study results and limitations: Frequencies of public TCR beta families were cumulated, and this identified carriers of CMV plus the relevant HLA. Within the response measured ex vivo, HLA-C-restricted CMV-specific TCR beta clonotypes were dominant.

The rearrangement uses TRBV27 and TRBJ2-7; tentatively, D is TRBD1 (6 bases). Sequencing was carried out using PBMCs. The source is a human donor in good health (CMV status not recorded). Some clones in this sample may be carry-over from other donors' samples. Written as DNA, the CDR3 is TGTGCCAGCAGTTCCGGCCTGGACAGCAGATACTACGAGCAGTACTTC. This translates into CASSSGLDSRYYEQYF.